This TCR beta chain comes out of a study of shared clonotypes between healthy human individuals (dated by TCRdb to about 2020). Turning to the overall study: The cohort comprised two women and a few men aged 18 to 49 years. Leukapheresis yielded between about 0.94 and 10 billion PBMCs per donor. Per donor, three plates each were used for CD4 naive and CD4 memory, two for CD8 naive, and one for CD8 memory. To increase sequencing depth and limit assay-specific biases, different laboratories used diverse techniques to prepare libraries and sequence TCR repertoires. The study deeply sequenced blood TCR repertoires of several healthy adults to estimate repertoire size and the extent of clonotype sharing between individuals. What the work shows at the level of the full study, not this receptor alone: The small number of donors limited the genetic and exposure-history diversity represented. Based on pairwise subsampling, the degree of clonotype sharing among donors was expected to be affected by sequencing depth. Incomplete sequencing was indicated by rarefaction of sorted-subset datasets, despite the large sequencing depth. Clonotypes shared by all four sorted-subset donors showed higher generation probabilities than non-shared clonotypes. Sampling was restricted to blood, and TCR repertoires in tissues likely differ from the TCR repertoires found in blood. Across a handful of donors, roughly 5.4% of naive CD4, 3.5% of naive CD8, 2% to 2.5% of memory CD4, and roughly 0.41% of memory CD8 clonotypes were shared. Naive subsets generally had larger estimated clonotype richness than memory subsets.

TCR CDR3 regions were amplified from genomic DNA by multiplex PCR using the deep immunoSEQ assay. Genomic DNA extracted from each cell subset was distributed evenly over all wells of several immunoSEQ 96-well plates, and each plate served as one replicate. Each replicate PCR for sorted subsets received roughly 200 ng genomic DNA, equal to tens of thousands of T cell genomes. Purified libraries were quantified with a Qubit 3.0 fluorometer, sized on a Bioanalyzer 2100, and re-quantified with the KAPA Library Quantification kit. Each immunoSEQ 96-well plate was sequenced on its own single-read 150-cycle Illumina NextSeq 550 flow cell. The paper's processing steps were these. Because the immunoSEQ output included only junctional sequences and no quality scores, the filtering could not be the same as the filtering used for full-length reads. Sequences were annotated with PyIR, a Python wrapper for IgBLAST v1.9, and V/J genes and CDR3 were assigned using IMGT germline references. Reads were removed for weak V/J assignments (E-value above 1e-6), missing CDR3, stop codons, out-of-frame junctions, or ambiguous translated residues. A V3J clonotype was defined by an identical inferred V gene, J gene, and CDR3 amino acid sequence. Percentage overlap between repertoires was computed as shared unique clonotypes divided by the size of the smaller repertoire. RTK rarefaction, the Chao1 estimator, and Recon v2.1 estimates of unobserved clonotypes were used to assess repertoire richness. For all TCRbeta clonotypes obtained by the gDNA method from four donors, generation probabilities were computed with OLGA. The source is immuneACCESS, and TCRdb retained only in-frame sequences with V and J called. Part of the clones is not carried over; for the studies checked, unresolved V genes explain less than half of this, and the remainder is unexplained. That table furnishes V, J and clone size, whereas the DNA furnished D and trimming. The sample includes more than 900,000 clones, with around 82% observed a single time. Roughly 0.62% of the sample belongs to the ten largest clones.

A remark on this clone: Its antigen specificity is not known. No much larger clone exists at a distance of one base, and base qualities are not known.

Trimming removed 4 bases from V and 0 bases from J, leaving 15 bases between the germline ends. Via the germline V gene, CDR1 is SGHVS and CDR2 FNYEAQ. The CDR3 runs 16 amino acids, cysteine and phenylalanine included. Only the CDR3 part of the read is kept: 48 bases, read in frame from the first base. The donors were healthy, HIV-negative adults with no recently reported acute infections or vaccinations. Only Caucasian adults living in Nashville, Tennessee, USA were represented among the donors. CD4+ T cells were enriched by magnetic negative selection, after which naive cells were positively selected on CD45RA and the negative fraction was taken as the memory subset. Blood was obtained by leukapheresis, after which PBMCs were separated by Ficoll-Histopaque density gradient centrifugation and cryopreserved in liquid nitrogen vapor phase. Analytical flow cytometry was used to check the purity and quantity of every magnetically sorted T cell population. Genomic DNA was isolated from every sorted fraction and measured by UV absorbance on a Nanodrop 2000c.

This TCR came from a young man in good health. Some clones in this sample may be carry-over from other donors' samples. The chain is assembled from TRBV7-6 and TRBJ1-1, with a weak D call of TRBD1 (6 bases match). The sequenced sample was memory CD4+ T cells from PBMCs. Sample cell subset or site, as interpreted from the label and publication: CD45RA-negative fraction. The sequence in DNA is TGTGCCAGCAGCTCGGGACGGGGGGCAATGAACACTGAAGCTTTCTTT. Protein translation: CASSSGRGAMNTEAFF.